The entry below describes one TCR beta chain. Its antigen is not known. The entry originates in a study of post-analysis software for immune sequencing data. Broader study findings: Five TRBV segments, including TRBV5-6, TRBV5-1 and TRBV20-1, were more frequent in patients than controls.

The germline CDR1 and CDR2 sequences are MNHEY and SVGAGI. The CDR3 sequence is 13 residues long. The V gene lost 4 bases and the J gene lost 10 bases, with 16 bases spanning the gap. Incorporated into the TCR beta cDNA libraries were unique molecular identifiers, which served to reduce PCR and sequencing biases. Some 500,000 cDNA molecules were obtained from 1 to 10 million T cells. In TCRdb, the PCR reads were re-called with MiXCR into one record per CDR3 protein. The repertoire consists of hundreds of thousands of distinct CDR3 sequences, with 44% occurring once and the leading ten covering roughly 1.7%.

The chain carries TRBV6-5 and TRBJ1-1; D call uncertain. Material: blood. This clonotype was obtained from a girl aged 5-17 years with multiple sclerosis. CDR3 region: CASSSPYGFGAFF. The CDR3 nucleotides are TGTGCCAGCAGTTCTCCTTACGGATTTGGAGCTTTCTTT.